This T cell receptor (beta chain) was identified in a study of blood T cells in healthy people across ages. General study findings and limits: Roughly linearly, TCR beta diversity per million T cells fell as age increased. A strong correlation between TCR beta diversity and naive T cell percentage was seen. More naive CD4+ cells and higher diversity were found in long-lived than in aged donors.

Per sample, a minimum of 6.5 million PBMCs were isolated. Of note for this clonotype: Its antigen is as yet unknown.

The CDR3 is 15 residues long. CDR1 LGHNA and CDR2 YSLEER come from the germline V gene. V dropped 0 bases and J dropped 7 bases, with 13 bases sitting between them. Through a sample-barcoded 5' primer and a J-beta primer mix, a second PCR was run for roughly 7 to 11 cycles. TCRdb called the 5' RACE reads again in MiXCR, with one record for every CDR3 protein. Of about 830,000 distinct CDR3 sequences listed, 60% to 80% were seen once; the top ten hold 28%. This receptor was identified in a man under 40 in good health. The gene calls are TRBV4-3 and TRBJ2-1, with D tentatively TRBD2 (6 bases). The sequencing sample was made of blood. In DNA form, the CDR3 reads TGCGCCAGCAGCCAAGATCACGTAGCGGAAAATGAGCAGTTCTTC. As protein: CASSQDHVAENEQFF.